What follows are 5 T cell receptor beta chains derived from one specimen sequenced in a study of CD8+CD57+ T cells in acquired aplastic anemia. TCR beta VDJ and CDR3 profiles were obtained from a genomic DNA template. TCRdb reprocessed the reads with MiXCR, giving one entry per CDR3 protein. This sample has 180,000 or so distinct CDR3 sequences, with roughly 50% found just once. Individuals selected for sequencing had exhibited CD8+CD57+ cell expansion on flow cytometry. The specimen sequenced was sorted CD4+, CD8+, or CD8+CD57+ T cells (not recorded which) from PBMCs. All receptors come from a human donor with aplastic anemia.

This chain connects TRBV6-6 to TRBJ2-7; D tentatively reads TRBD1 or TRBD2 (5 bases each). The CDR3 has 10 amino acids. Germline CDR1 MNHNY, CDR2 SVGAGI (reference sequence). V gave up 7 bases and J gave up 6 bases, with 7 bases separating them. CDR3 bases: TGTGCCAGCACAGGGAGCGAGCAGTACTTC. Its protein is CASTGSEQYF.

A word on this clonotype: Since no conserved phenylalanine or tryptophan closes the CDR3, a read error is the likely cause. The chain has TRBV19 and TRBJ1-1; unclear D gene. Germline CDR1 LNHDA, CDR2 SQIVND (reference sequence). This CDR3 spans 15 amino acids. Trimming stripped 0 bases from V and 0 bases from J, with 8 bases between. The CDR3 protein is CASSIDPIMNTEAFL. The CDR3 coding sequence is TGTGCCAGTAGTATAGACCCAATCATGAACACTGAAGCTTTCCTT.

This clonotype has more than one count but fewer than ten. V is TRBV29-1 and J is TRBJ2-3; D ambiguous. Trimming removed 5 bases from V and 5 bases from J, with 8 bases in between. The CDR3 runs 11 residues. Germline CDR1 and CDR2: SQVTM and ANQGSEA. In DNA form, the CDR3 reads TGCAGCGTTCGAATAGGAGATACGCAGTATTTT. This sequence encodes CSVRIGDTQYF.

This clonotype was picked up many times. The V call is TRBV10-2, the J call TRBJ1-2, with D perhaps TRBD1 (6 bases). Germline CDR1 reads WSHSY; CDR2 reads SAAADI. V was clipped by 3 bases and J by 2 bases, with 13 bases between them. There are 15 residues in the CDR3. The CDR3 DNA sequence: TGCGCCAGCAGTGACTTCACAGGGTCCAACTATGGCTACACCTTC. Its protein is CASSDFTGSNYGYTF.

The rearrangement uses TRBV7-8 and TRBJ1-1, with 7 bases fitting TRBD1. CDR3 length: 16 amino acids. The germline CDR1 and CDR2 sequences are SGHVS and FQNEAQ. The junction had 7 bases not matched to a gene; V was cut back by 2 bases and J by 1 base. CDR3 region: CASSLYGDSSNTEAFF. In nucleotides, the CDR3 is TGTGCCAGCAGCTTATATGGGGACAGTTCGAACACTGAAGCTTTCTTT. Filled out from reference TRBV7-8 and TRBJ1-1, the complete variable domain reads GAGVSQSPRYKVAKRGQDVALRCDPISGHVSLFWYQQALGQGPEFLTYFQNEAQLDKSGLPSDRFFAERPEGSVSTLKIQRTQQEDSAVYLCASSLYGDSSNTEAFFGQGTRLTVV.